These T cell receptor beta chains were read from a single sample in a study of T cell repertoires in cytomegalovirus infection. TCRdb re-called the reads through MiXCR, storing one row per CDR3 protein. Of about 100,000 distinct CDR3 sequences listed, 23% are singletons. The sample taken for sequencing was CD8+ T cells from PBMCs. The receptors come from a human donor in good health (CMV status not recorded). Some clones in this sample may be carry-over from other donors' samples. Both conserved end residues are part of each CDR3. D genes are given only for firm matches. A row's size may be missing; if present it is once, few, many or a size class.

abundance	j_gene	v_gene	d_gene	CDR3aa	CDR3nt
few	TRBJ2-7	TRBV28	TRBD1	CASRPGQGAIEQYF	TGTGCCAGCAGGCCGGGACAGGGGGCGATCGAGCAGTACTTC
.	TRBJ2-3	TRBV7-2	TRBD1	CASSTPGQGAVFADTQYF	TGTGCCAGCAGCACACCGGGACAGGGGGCGGTTTTCGCAGATACGCAGTATTTT
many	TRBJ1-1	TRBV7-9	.	CASSGKGLGFLENTEAFF	TGTGCCAGCAGCGGGAAAGGGCTAGGATTCCTGGAGAACACTGAAGCTTTCTTT
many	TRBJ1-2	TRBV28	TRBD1	CASGDRGLYYGYTF	TGTGCCAGCGGGGACAGGGGGCTATACTATGGCTACACCTTC
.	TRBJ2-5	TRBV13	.	CASSLESDEKYF	TGTGCCAGCAGCTTAGAGTCGGATGAGAAGTACTTC
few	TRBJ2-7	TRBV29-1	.	CSVPGLEGTYEQYF	TGCAGCGTCCCGGGCCTCGAAGGAACCTACGAGCAGTACTTC
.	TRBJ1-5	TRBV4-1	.	CASSQDLGQHQPQHF	TGCGCCAGCAGCCAAGATCTTGGGCAGCATCAGCCCCAGCATTTT
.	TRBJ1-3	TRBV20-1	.	CTAEGSGNTIYF	TGCACCGCGGAAGGGTCTGGAAACACCATATATTTT
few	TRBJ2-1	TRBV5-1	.	CASRRKEWGYNEQFF	TGCGCCAGCAGGCGGAAGGAGTGGGGTTACAATGAGCAGTTCTTC
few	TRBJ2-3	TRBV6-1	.	CASSSGSGYPDTQYF	TGTGCCAGCAGTTCGGGGTCAGGGTACCCAGATACGCAGTATTTT
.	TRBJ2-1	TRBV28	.	CASSWGGRKTYNEQFF	TGTGCCAGCAGTTGGGGCGGACGGAAGACTTACAATGAGCAGTTCTTC
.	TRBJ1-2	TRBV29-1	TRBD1	CSAGVTGGPDGYTF	TGCAGCGCGGGGGTGACAGGGGGCCCTGATGGCTACACCTTC
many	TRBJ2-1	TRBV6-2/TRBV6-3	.	CASSRTGRADYNEQFF	TGTGCCAGCAGTCGGACGGGCAGAGCAGATTACAATGAGCAGTTCTTC
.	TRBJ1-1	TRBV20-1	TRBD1	CSAIRDRNTEAFF	TGCAGTGCTATAAGGGACAGGAACACTGAAGCTTTCTTT